The T cell receptor beta chain described here comes from a study of CD8 T cells in Susac syndrome (dated by TCRdb to about 2019). With respect to the entire study: Of the Susac syndrome patients who were sequenced, eight were in clinical remission while more than five had clinically active disease. Clonality of the CD8+ T cell repertoire was compared between eleven to twelve healthy donors, 14 Susac syndrome patients and fewer than 16 multiple sclerosis patients. Repertoire sequencing was used to test whether CD8+ T cell activation and differentiation in Susac syndrome was antigen driven. Susac syndrome patients were therapy-naive, on corticosteroids (some also receiving IVIg), or on IVIg alone at blood withdrawal.

The paper as a whole reports these results and caveats: The number of individuals in the TCR sequencing and HLA analysis was acknowledged as relatively small. Clonal expansion was seen in Susac syndrome CD8+ repertoires, peaking in CD8+ TEMRA cells and being greater in clinically active patients than in remitting ones. Looking at Susac-specific public clones, the researchers identified 15 to 20 in the total CD8+ repertoire and a few in the CD8+ TEMRA repertoire.

RNA was extracted with the RNeasy kit and roughly 0.45 to 1 ug was reverse transcribed using random hexamers. The immunoSEQ multiplex PCR assay, which covers 54 Vbeta and 13 Jbeta segments, was used to amplify TCR beta CDR3 regions. PCR amplification bias was corrected using a synthetic template baseline for primer optimization and computational correction. The study's processing was this. Reads were annotated to V, D and J genes according to IMGT and were analyzed with immunoSEQ Analyzer, with only productive sequences retained. To calculate clonality, Shannon entropy was normalized by log2 of the number of productive unique sequences and then subtracted from one. Public and private clones were assessed among the 100 most prevalent clones of each patient and control. Susac-specific clones were defined as absent from healthy and MS cohorts, around 970 published viral clones and other ImmuneACCESS disease sequences. TCRdb handled the public reads itself, with Q25 trimming in fastp and clone calling in MiXCR, and kept productive beta chains. Duplicate CDR3 protein sequences are folded into a single record with the most common DNA and genes. It is TCRdb's table, rather than the study itself, that gives the V and J calls and clone size. The sample table lists 95,000 to 150,000 distinct CDR3 sequences, just under 95% of them with a count of one. About 0.28% of the sample goes to the ten largest clones.

High-throughput TCR beta sequencing profiled peripheral blood CD8+ and CD4+ T cells from healthy donors, Susac syndrome patients and multiple sclerosis patients. Recently defined diagnostic criteria for definite or probable disease were met by the Susac syndrome patients. CD8+ TEMRA cells were enriched by FACS, while bulk CD8+ and CD4+ T cells were purified by magnetic negative isolation. Blood was drawn into EDTA tubes, processed within 24 hours, and PBMCs were isolated by density gradient centrifugation. PBMCs intended for TCR sequencing were cryopreserved in liquid nitrogen and thawed later in a water bath at 37 degrees C. Purity of sorted or isolated CD4+, CD8+ and CD8+ TEMRA cells was at least 90%. A note on this clonotype: What this receptor recognizes is not known. The sample holds no much larger clone one base away, and base qualities are not on file.

According to the germline V gene (reference sequence), CDR1 reads LNHNV and CDR2 reads YYDKDF. Trimming costs V 6 bases and J 7 bases, and their ends lie 9 bases apart. From cysteine to phenylalanine, the CDR3 is 11 amino acids long. The entry retains the CDR3 DNA only, 33 bases that are in frame from base 1. This chain is built from TRBV15 and TRBJ2-5, with TRBD2 as a weak D call on 6 bases. Sample: CD8+ T cells from PBMCs. The TCR comes from a human donor with Susac syndrome. The sequence in DNA is TGTGCCACCAGTCCCGGGGGGACCCAGTACTTC. The resulting protein is CATSPGGTQYF.